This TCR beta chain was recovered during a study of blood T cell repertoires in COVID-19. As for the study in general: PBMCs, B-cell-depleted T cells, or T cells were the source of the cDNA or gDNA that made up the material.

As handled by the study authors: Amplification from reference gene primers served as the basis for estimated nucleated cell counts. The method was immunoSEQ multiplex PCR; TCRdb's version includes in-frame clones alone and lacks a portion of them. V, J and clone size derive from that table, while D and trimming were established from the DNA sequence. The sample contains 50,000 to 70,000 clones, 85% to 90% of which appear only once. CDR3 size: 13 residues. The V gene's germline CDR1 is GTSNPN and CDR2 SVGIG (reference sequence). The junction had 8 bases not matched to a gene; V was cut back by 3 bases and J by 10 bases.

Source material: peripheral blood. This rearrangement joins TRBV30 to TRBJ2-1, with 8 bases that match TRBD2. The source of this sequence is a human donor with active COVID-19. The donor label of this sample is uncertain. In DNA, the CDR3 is TGTGCCTGGAGGGGTAGCGGGAAACAAGAGCAGTTCTTC. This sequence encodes CAWRGSGKQEQFF.